This T cell receptor beta chain was sequenced in a study of T-cell memory formation after mild COVID-19. Trimming cost V 0 bases and J 3 bases, with 8 bases left between them. The CDR3 covers 14 residues. At least ten counts were recorded for this clonotype. TCRdb reanalysed the 5' RACE reads using MiXCR and keeps one entry per CDR3 protein. There are hundreds of thousands of distinct CDR3 sequences in the sample; 15% to 20% occur only once, and 10% to 15% lies in the top ten. The sequence was collected from an adult woman who had mild COVID-19 (a few samples of this study predate the infection). Cell type and time point are not known. The sequenced sample was PBMCs or a T cell subset sorted from them (not recorded which). V and J are TRBV23-1 and TRBJ2-5, with a weak D call TRBD1 (6 bases). TRBV23-1 has ORF status, its function being uncertain. In DNA, the CDR3 is TGCGCCAGCAGTCAATCACCAGGGGAAGAGACCCAGTACTTC. Translating gives CASSQSPGEETQYF.